The subject of this entry is one T cell receptor beta chain. Its specificity is unknown. The sample is drawn from a study of identifying expanded T cells in peripheral blood. The study's findings and limits: Roughly two-week clone count variance significantly increased as total template count grew. Technical replicates showed around 1.3 changed clones; around 2 weeks approximately 16; four weeks 19.

The assay was immunoSEQ multiplex PCR, and TCRdb's table has in-frame clones only and misses some. The sample records 100,000 or so clones, 80% to 90% being singletons. Germline CDR1 and CDR2: LGHNA and YSLEER. The CDR3 loop spans 15 amino acids. Trimming took off 1 base at V and 2 bases at J, with 12 bases between the two ends. Collection occurred without any documented infections or immune events in donors. The genes are TRBV4-3 and TRBJ2-7, with D unresolved. The source is a person aged 18 to 75 in good health. The specimen sequenced was blood. CDR3 in amino acids: CASSQAWEPTYEQYF. Written as DNA, the CDR3 is TGCGCCAGCAGCCAAGCATGGGAACCCACCTACGAGCAGTACTTC.